Shown below are 21 T cell receptor beta chains from a single sample sequenced in a study of T cells in localized non-small cell lung cancer. Generated by immunoSEQ multiplex PCR, the TCRdb table keeps only in-frame clones and is missing some. The data show over 20,000 clones, around 85% seen once. The material sequenced was PBMCs, taken before any cancer treatment. These receptors were collected from a woman aged 40-70 years with stage II squamous cell lung carcinoma.

The rearrangement joins TRBV7-8 to TRBJ1-4; D gene uncertain. The CDR3 consists of 14 residues. Germline CDR1 is SGHVS and CDR2 is FQNEAQ. V lost 5 bases and J 3 bases, leaving 10 bases between the germline ends. The CDR3 DNA is TGTGCCAGCAGCACCTCAGCAGCTAATGAAAAACTGTTTTTT. Translated: CASSTSAANEKLFF.

The chain recombines TRBV27 with TRBJ2-7, with 9 bases identical to TRBD2. V shed 6 bases, J shed 5 bases, and the junction held 8 bases outside the gene matches. The CDR3 runs to 14 residues. Germline values: CDR1 MNHEY, CDR2 SMNVEV (reference sequence). The DNA for the CDR3 is TGTGCCAGCAGCTCCGTAGCGGGAGCAGACGAGCAGTACTTC. Amino acids: CASSSVAGADEQYF.

Notes on this clone: Compared with germline, one end of the junction differs, possibly owing to a read error. CDR3 nucleotide sequence: TGTGCCAGCAGCTTGGAGGCCGGGCGGGAGGGCACGGATACGCAGTATTTT. The encoded protein is CASSLEAGREGTDTQYF. The chain carries TRBV5-5 and TRBJ2-3; 9 bases line up with TRBD2. The CDR3 loop spans 17 amino acids. From germline, CDR1 is SGHKS and CDR2 YYEKEE (reference sequence). The entire variable domain, with the rest obtained from reference TRBV5-5 and TRBJ2-3, is as follows: DAGVTQSPTHLIKTRGQQVTLRCSPISGHKSVSWYQQVLGQGPQFIFQYYEKEERGRGNFPDRFSARQFPNYSSELNVNALLLGDSALYLCASSLEAGREGTDTQYFGPGTRLTVL.

The V gene is TRBV5-1, the J gene TRBJ1-6; D gene uncertain. V dropped 4 bases and J dropped 7 bases, with 9 bases sitting between them. The CDR3 spans 13 residues. CDR1 and CDR2 from the germline V gene are SGHRS and YFSETQ. The CDR3 DNA is TGCGCCAGCAGCCTGGAGGGAAATTCACCCCTCCACTTT. This codes for CASSLEGNSPLHF.

V is TRBV6-5 and J is TRBJ1-3; D ambiguous. From germline, CDR1 is MNHEY and CDR2 SVGAGI. The V end was cut by 9 bases, the J end by 4 bases, with 7 bases between. This CDR3 region has 11 residues. This CDR3 reads CASCRGNTIYF. CDR3 sequence (DNA): TGTGCCAGTTGCCGGGGAAACACCATATATTTT.

The rearrangement uses TRBV10-3 and TRBJ2-7; D is unresolved. The ends were cut back, 2 bases at V and 3 bases at J, with 5 bases in the middle. Germline V gene lookup returns CDR1 ENHRY and CDR2 SYGVKD. The CDR3 has 12 residues. In DNA, the CDR3 is TGTGCCATCAGTGAGGTCGGCTACGAGCAGTACTTC. Translating it yields CAISEVGYEQYF.

The CDR3: CASTPAERFYGYTF. The CDR3 DNA follows: TGTGCCAGCACCCCCGCAGAGCGCTTCTATGGCTACACCTTC. J is TRBJ1-2 and V is TRBV9; no definite D call. V was trimmed by 6 bases and J by 4 bases, leaving 16 bases between them. Germline CDR1 SGDLS, CDR2 YYNGEE. This CDR3 comprises 14 residues. The whole variable domain, filled in from reference TRBV9 and TRBJ1-2, reads DSGVTQTPKHLITATGQRVTLRCSPRSGDLSVYWYQQSLDQGLQFLIQYYNGEERAKGNILERFSAQQFPDLHSELNLSSLELGDSALYFCASTPAERFYGYTFGSGTRLTVV.

The gene calls are TRBV25-1 and TRBJ2-5, with 13 bases identical to TRBD2. The germline V gene has CDR1 MGHDK and CDR2 SYGVNS. CDR3 length: 17 residues. Trimming at V came to 6 bases and at J to 7 bases, leaving 14 bases not matched to a gene. CDR3 amino acids: CASSPGLAGNLGGTQYF. The CDR3 DNA is TGTGCCAGCAGCCCGGGACTAGCGGGAAATCTGGGAGGGACCCAGTACTTC.

The rearrangement uses TRBV6-5 and TRBJ2-7; TRBD1 matches at 9 bases. Per the germline V gene, CDR1 is MNHEY and CDR2 is SVGAGI. The trim removed 8 bases at V and 5 bases at J, leaving 10 bases unmatched. CDR3 length equals 14 residues. The CDR3: CASSGGTGLHEQYF. CDR3 sequence (DNA): TGTGCCAGCTCTGGGGGGACAGGGCTCCACGAGCAGTACTTC.

This chain uses TRBV29-1 with TRBJ2-5; 9 nucleotides align to TRBD2. With V trimmed by 6 bases and J by 5 bases, 10 bases remained unmatched. CDR1 and CDR2 from the germline V gene are SQVTM and ANQGSEA. The CDR3 length is 14 residues. The DNA of the CDR3 is TGCAGCGTCCGTAGCGGGAGAGGGCAGGAGACCCAGTACTTC. It translates to CSVRSGRGQETQYF.

This sequence joins TRBV27 and TRBJ2-3, with 10 bases aligning to TRBD2. The CDR3 runs to 15 residues. The germline V gene encodes CDR1 MNHEY and CDR2 SMNVEV (reference sequence). The junction had 5 bases not matched to a gene; V was cut back by 2 bases and J by 6 bases. The CDR3 nucleotides are TGTGCCAGCAGTTTAAAAGCGGGAGGGCCCGATACGCAGTATTTT. Translating gives CASSLKAGGPDTQYF.

The V gene is TRBV5-6, the J gene TRBJ2-3; maybe TRBD2 (6 bases). CDR3 length: 14 amino acids. Between the trimmed V and J ends, which lost 0 bases and 6 bases, there was a span of 11 bases. Per the germline V gene, CDR1 is SGHDT and CDR2 is YYEEEE. This CDR3 reads CASSLGLVRDTQYF. CDR3 coding DNA: TGTGCCAGCAGCTTGGGACTAGTCAGGGATACGCAGTATTTT.

This chain uses TRBV2 with TRBJ2-7; D not certain. This CDR3 region has 12 residues. The V and J ends lost 2 bases and 9 bases respectively, with 11 bases between them. CDR1 and CDR2 (germline): SNHLY, FYNNEI. The chain's CDR3 is CASSETRRVQYF. The CDR3, as DNA: TGTGCCAGCAGTGAAACTCGCCGCGTGCAGTACTTC.

The V gene is TRBV28, the J gene TRBJ1-5; possibly TRBD1 for D (5 bases). This CDR3 comprises 17 residues. The V end was cut by 5 bases, the J end by 0 bases, with 17 bases between. Germline assignment: CDR1 MDHEN and CDR2 SYDVKM. The CDR3: CASSPPGTSYSNQPQHF. CDR3 nucleotides: TGTGCCAGCAGTCCCCCCGGGACCTCGTATAGCAATCAGCCCCAGCATTTT.

V usage is TRBV7-9 and J usage is TRBJ2-5; TRBD2 aligns across 12 bases. CDR3 size: 15 residues. V dropped 5 bases and J dropped 7; count of bases not matched to a gene: 8. The germline V gene encodes CDR1 SEHNR and CDR2 FQNEAQ (reference sequence). CDR3 sequence (DNA): TGTGCCAGCAGCCCCGGGACTAGCGGGCGCGGGACCCAGTACTTC. It encodes CASSPGTSGRGTQYF.

This clone was picked up one time. The chain carries TRBV2 and TRBJ1-3; D is perhaps TRBD1 (5 bases). The CDR3 runs 16 residues. The germline gives CDR1 SNHLY, CDR2 FYNNEI. The V end was cut by 5 bases, the J end by 0 bases, with 14 bases between. CDR3: CASSSTALRSGNTIYF. In DNA, the CDR3 is TGTGCCAGCAGTTCGACAGCCTTGCGCTCTGGAAACACCATATATTTT. Together with reference TRBV2 and TRBJ1-3, the CDR3 gives the full variable domain: EPEVTQTPSHQVTQMGQEVILRCVPISNHLYFYWYRQILGQKVEFLVSFYNNEISEKSEIFDDQFSVERPDGSNFTLKIRSTKLEDSAMYFCASSSTALRSGNTIYFGEGSWLTVV.

The CDR3 loop is CSAAPMYSYNEQFF. The CDR3 DNA reads as TGCAGCGCCGCCCCGATGTACTCCTACAATGAGCAGTTCTTC. The V call is TRBV29-1, the J call TRBJ2-1; D is undetermined. This CDR3 is built from 14 residues. The V and J ends lost 7 bases and 0 bases respectively, with 13 bases between them. The germline V gene encodes CDR1 SQVTM and CDR2 ANQGSEA.

This clone was seen a handful of times. The chain recombines TRBV4-3 with TRBJ2-3; 8 nucleotides line up with TRBD2. The CDR3 length is 17 residues. Germline CDR1 and CDR2: LGHNA and YSLEER. V gave up 1 base and J gave up 0 bases; unmatched junction bases: 6. CDR3 sequence: CASSQGPSGFSTDTQYF. CDR3 nucleotides: TGCGCCAGCAGCCAAGGGCCTAGCGGGTTTAGCACAGATACGCAGTATTTT.

CDR3 sequence: CASSEVIAGGPQETQYF. DNA of the CDR3: TGTGCCAGCAGCGAAGTGATAGCGGGAGGGCCCCAAGAGACCCAGTACTTC. This chain connects TRBV7-2 to TRBJ2-5, with TRBD2 matching over 11 bases. The junction had 9 bases not matched to a gene; V was cut back by 5 bases and J by 1 base. There are 17 residues in the CDR3. Germline-derived CDR1 and CDR2 are SGHTA and FQGNSA.

V and J are TRBV5-1 and TRBJ2-7; D may be TRBD2 (6 bases). Germline-derived CDR1 and CDR2 are SGHRS and YFSETQ. The V gene lost 0 bases and the J gene lost 0 bases, with 22 bases spanning the gap. This CDR3 contains 19 residues. The CDR3: CASSLEAGRSPDYSYEQYF. As DNA, the CDR3 is TGCGCCAGCAGCTTGGAAGCGGGTAGGTCTCCGGACTACTCCTACGAGCAGTACTTC.

This chain links TRBV5-8 with TRBJ1-5; maybe TRBD1 (5 bases). The CDR3 totals 14 residues. V was shortened by 3 bases and J by 5 bases, with 12 bases between the two germline ends. Germline values: CDR1 SGHTS, CDR2 YDEGEE. The CDR3 coding sequence is TGTGCCAGCAGCTGGGACGCGTTTTATCAGCCCCAGCATTTT. This encodes CASSWDAFYQPQHF.